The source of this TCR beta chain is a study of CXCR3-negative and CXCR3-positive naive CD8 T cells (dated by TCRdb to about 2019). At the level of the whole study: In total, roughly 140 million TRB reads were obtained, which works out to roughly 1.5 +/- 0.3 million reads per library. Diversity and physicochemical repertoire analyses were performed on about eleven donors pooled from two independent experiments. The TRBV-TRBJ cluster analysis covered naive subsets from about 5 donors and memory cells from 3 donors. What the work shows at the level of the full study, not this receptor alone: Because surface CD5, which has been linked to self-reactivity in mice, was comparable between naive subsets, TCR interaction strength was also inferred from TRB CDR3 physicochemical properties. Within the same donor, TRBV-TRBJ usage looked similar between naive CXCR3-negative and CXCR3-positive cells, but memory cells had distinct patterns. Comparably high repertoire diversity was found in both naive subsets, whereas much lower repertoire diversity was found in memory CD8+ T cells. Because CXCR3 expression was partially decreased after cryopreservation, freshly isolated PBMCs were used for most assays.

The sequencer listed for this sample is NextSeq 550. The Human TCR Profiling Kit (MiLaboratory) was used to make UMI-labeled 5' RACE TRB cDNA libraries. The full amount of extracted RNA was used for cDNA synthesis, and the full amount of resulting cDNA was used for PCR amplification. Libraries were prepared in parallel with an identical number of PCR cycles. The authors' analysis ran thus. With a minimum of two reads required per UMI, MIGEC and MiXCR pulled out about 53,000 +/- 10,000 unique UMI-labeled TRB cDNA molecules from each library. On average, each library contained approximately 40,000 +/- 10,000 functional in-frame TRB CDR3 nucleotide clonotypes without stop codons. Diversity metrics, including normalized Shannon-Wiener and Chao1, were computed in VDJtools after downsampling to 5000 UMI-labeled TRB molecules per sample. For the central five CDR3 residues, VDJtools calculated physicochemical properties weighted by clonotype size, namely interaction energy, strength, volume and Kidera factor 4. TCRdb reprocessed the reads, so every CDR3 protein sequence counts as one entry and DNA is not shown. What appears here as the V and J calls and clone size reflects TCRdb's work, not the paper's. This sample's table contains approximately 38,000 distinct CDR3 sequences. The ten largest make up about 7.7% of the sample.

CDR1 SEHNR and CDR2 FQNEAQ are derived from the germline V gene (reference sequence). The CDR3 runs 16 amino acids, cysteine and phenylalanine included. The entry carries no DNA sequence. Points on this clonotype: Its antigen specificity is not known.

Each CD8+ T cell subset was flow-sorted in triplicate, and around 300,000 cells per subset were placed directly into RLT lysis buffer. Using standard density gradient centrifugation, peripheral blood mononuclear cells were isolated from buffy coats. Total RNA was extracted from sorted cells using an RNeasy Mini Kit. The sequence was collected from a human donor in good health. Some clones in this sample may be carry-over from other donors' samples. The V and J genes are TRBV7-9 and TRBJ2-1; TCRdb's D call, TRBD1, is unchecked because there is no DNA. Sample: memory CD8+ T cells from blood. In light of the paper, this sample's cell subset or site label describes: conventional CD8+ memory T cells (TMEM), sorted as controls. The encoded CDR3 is CASRHEGSDSNNEQFF.